A selection of T cell receptor beta chains follows, all from one sample in a study of blood T cell repertoires in COVID-19. Here immunoSEQ multiplex PCR was the method, and the copy in TCRdb shows in-frame clones only, minus some. The sample has over 50,000 clones, 80% to 90% seen once; the top ten hold 25% to 30%. Sequencing was carried out using peripheral blood. Receptors were obtained from a human donor in a cohort sampled during active COVID-19. CDR3s include the opening cysteine and the closing phenylalanine or tryptophan. D genes are given only for firm matches. Some rows mark clone size as missing; the rest say once, few, many or name a class of expanded clone.

clone_size: .
v_call: TRBV6-5
d_call: TRBD1
j_call: TRBJ1-6
cdr3_aa: CASRRQGENSPLHF
cdr3_nt: TGTGCCAGCAGAAGACAGGGAGAGAATTCACCCCTCCACTTT

clone_size: .
v_call: TRBV4-1
d_call: TRBD2
j_call: TRBJ2-1
cdr3_aa: CASSQEASGYMNEQFF
cdr3_nt: TGCGCCAGCAGCCAAGAGGCTAGCGGCTATATGAATGAGCAGTTCTTC

clone_size: .
v_call: TRBV30
d_call: .
j_call: TRBJ1-1
cdr3_aa: CAWSVLAEAFF
cdr3_nt: TGTGCCTGGAGTGTACTGGCTGAAGCTTTCTTT

clone_size: .
v_call: TRBV2
d_call: .
j_call: TRBJ2-5
cdr3_aa: CASREKTQYF
cdr3_nt: TGTGCCAGCAGGGAGAAGACCCAGTACTTC

clone_size: .
v_call: TRBV5-1
d_call: .
j_call: TRBJ2-7
cdr3_aa: CASSLTSRDYEQYF
cdr3_nt: TGCGCCAGCAGTCTAACTAGCAGAGACTACGAGCAGTACTTC

clone_size: .
v_call: TRBV5-1
d_call: TRBD1
j_call: TRBJ2-2
cdr3_aa: CASSLQGADTGELFF
cdr3_nt: TGCGCCAGCAGCTTGCAGGGGGCGGACACCGGGGAGCTGTTTTTT

clone_size: once
v_call: TRBV2
d_call: TRBD1
j_call: TRBJ1-2
cdr3_aa: CASNRDSANYGYTF
cdr3_nt: TGTGCCAGCAATAGGGACAGCGCTAACTATGGCTACACCTTC

clone_size: .
v_call: TRBV19
d_call: TRBD1
j_call: TRBJ2-7
cdr3_aa: CASSPRTGNAGYEQYF
cdr3_nt: TGTGCCAGTAGTCCCCGGACAGGGAACGCGGGCTACGAGCAGTACTTC

clone_size: .
v_call: TRBV5-1
d_call: TRBD1
j_call: TRBJ2-1
cdr3_aa: CASSPAPTGGIVNEQFF
cdr3_nt: TGCGCCAGCAGCCCGGCCCCGACAGGGGGCATCGTCAATGAGCAGTTCTTC

clone_size: .
v_call: TRBV19
d_call: .
j_call: TRBJ2-7
cdr3_aa: CASTSGQNPYEQYF
cdr3_nt: TGTGCCAGTACTTCAGGACAGAACCCCTACGAGCAGTACTTC

clone_size: .
v_call: TRBV11-2
d_call: TRBD1
j_call: TRBJ2-4
cdr3_aa: CASSPYPGQNSIAKNIQYF
cdr3_nt: TGTGCCAGCAGCCCCTACCCGGGACAGAATTCAATAGCCAAAAACATTCAGTACTTC

clone_size: .
v_call: TRBV5-1
d_call: .
j_call: TRBJ2-3
cdr3_aa: CASSPQGSDTQYF
cdr3_nt: TGCGCCAGCAGCCCACAGGGATCAGATACGCAGTATTTT

clone_size: .
v_call: TRBV11-2
d_call: TRBD2
j_call: TRBJ2-7
cdr3_aa: CASSLDRLAGEQYF
cdr3_nt: TGTGCCAGCAGCTTAGATCGCCTAGCGGGTGAGCAGTACTTC

clone_size: .
v_call: TRBV18
d_call: .
j_call: TRBJ2-1
cdr3_aa: CASSPLTGYNEQFF
cdr3_nt: TGTGCCAGCTCACCACTCACAGGTTACAATGAGCAGTTCTTC

clone_size: .
v_call: TRBV6-4
d_call: TRBD2
j_call: TRBJ2-7
cdr3_aa: CASSDKQMAGGVHEQYF
cdr3_nt: TGTGCCAGCAGTGACAAACAAATGGCGGGAGGGGTCCACGAGCAGTACTTC

clone_size: .
v_call: TRBV7-2
d_call: .
j_call: TRBJ1-5
cdr3_aa: CASSGRGGLGQPQHF
cdr3_nt: TGTGCCAGCAGCGGGAGGGGGGGCCTGGGTCAGCCCCAGCATTTT

clone_size: .
v_call: TRBV5-5
d_call: .
j_call: TRBJ2-3
cdr3_aa: CASSSGQGTDTQYF
cdr3_nt: TGTGCCAGCAGTAGCGGTCAGGGCACAGATACGCAGTATTTT

clone_size: .
v_call: TRBV18
d_call: .
j_call: TRBJ1-4
cdr3_aa: CASSRGPGTNEKLFF
cdr3_nt: TGTGCCAGCTCACGTGGGCCCGGAACTAATGAAAAACTGTTTTTT

clone_size: .
v_call: TRBV14
d_call: .
j_call: TRBJ2-1
cdr3_aa: CASSQWNSGNSYNEQFF
cdr3_nt: TGTGCCAGCAGCCAATGGAATAGCGGAAACTCCTACAATGAGCAGTTCTTC

clone_size: .
v_call: TRBV2
d_call: .
j_call: TRBJ1-6
cdr3_aa: CASSEREITLHF
cdr3_nt: TGTGCCAGCAGTGAACGCGAGATTACCCTCCACTTT

clone_size: .
v_call: TRBV28
d_call: .
j_call: TRBJ2-5
cdr3_aa: CASSPSRRAKETQYF
cdr3_nt: TGTGCCAGCAGTCCTTCCCGGAGGGCCAAGGAGACCCAGTACTTC

clone_size: .
v_call: TRBV7-8
d_call: .
j_call: TRBJ1-5
cdr3_aa: CASSLQAGGNQPQHF
cdr3_nt: TGTGCCAGCAGCTTACAGGCAGGCGGCAATCAGCCCCAGCATTTT

clone_size: .
v_call: TRBV28
d_call: .
j_call: TRBJ2-7
cdr3_aa: CASSLVGYEQYF
cdr3_nt: TGTGCCAGCAGTTTAGTCGGGTACGAGCAGTACTTC

clone_size: once
v_call: TRBV14
d_call: TRBD1
j_call: TRBJ2-7
cdr3_aa: CASSRWPQGDEQYF
cdr3_nt: TGTGCCAGCAGCCGCTGGCCCCAGGGGGACGAGCAGTACTTC

clone_size: .
v_call: TRBV3-1/TRBV3-2
d_call: .
j_call: TRBJ2-1
cdr3_aa: CASSQYPSYNEQFF
cdr3_nt: TGTGCCAGCAGCCAATATCCCTCCTACAATGAGCAGTTCTTC

clone_size: .
v_call: TRBV19
d_call: TRBD2
j_call: TRBJ2-3
cdr3_aa: CASSIDLSGMRADTQYF
cdr3_nt: TGTGCCAGTAGTATAGATCTAAGCGGGATGAGGGCAGATACGCAGTATTTT

clone_size: .
v_call: TRBV4-1
d_call: TRBD2
j_call: TRBJ2-3
cdr3_aa: CASSRSASSSGGITDTQYF
cdr3_nt: TGCGCCAGCAGCCGGTCCGCCTCAAGCAGCGGGGGGATCACAGATACGCAGTATTTT